The 32 T cell receptor beta chains listed next were all sequenced from one sample in a study of tumor-infiltrating lymphocytes in primary liver carcinoma. Total RNA amounting to approximately 460 ng was the source from which TCR beta cDNA was made with a constant-region primer. Three rounds of nested multiplex PCR with slightly modified ARM-PCR produced TCR beta libraries. Forward primers for TRBV1-TRBV30 and a C-beta reverse primer served the first two PCR rounds, at roughly 10 cycles each. TCRdb independently ran MiXCR on the multiplex PCR reads; one entry per CDR3 protein. The table lists 300,000 to 350,000 distinct CDR3 sequences, approximately 64% of them singletons. RNA was extracted from whole blood without cell sorting, alongside germline DNA. Sample: peripheral blood. The source is a man aged 40-50 years with primary liver carcinoma and hepatitis B virus infection.

Comment on this clonotype: At one of its ends the junction is not consistent with the germline gene, which may arise from a read error. The chain has TRBV11-2 and TRBJ2-2; TRBD1 might be the D (7 bases). The CDR3 totals 15 residues. The germline V gene has CDR1 SGHAT and CDR2 FQNNGV. The chain's CDR3 is CASRLNYRGAGGLFF. CDR3 sequence (DNA): TGTGCCAGCAGGTTAAACTACAGGGGTGCCGGGGGGCTGTTTTTT.

Details on this clonotype: A much larger clonotype is one base distant, so this may be a read error. V and J are TRBV4-1 and TRBJ2-3; 8 bases match TRBD1. In germline, CDR1 is MGHRA, CDR2 YSYEKL. The CDR3 sequence is 16 residues long. CDR3 protein: CASSHPGTGDTNTQYF. As DNA, the CDR3 is TGCGCCAGCAGCCATCCCGGGACAGGAGACACAAATACGCAGTATTTT.

The chain links TRBV5-1 to TRBJ2-2; TRBD1 or TRBD2 may be the D gene (6 bases each). Trimming removed 4 bases at V and 5 bases at J, with 15 bases between. Germline V CDR1 and CDR2: SGHRS, YFSETQ. This CDR3 is built from 15 residues. The CDR3 is CASSGGGPSTGELFF. The CDR3 DNA reads as TGCGCCAGCAGCGGAGGGGGGCCGTCAACCGGGGAGCTGTTTTTT.

Regarding this clonotype: A much larger clonotype is one base distant, so this may be a read error. The chain carries TRBV5-4 and TRBJ1-6; TRBD1 aligns across 7 bases. This CDR3 contains 14 residues. Germline V gene data show CDR1 as SGHNT and CDR2 as YYREEE (reference sequence). The CDR3 DNA sequence: TGTGCCAGCAGCCCCGGACAGGCAAATTCACCCCCCCACTTT. It codes for CASSPGQANSPPHF.

This clonotype was counted many times. This rearrangement joins TRBV5-5 to TRBJ2-2, with 9 positions matching TRBD1. V lost 2 bases and J lost 6; bases outside the gene matches: 8. CDR3 length equals 16 residues. Germline V CDR1 and CDR2: SGHKS, YYEKEE (reference sequence). The CDR3 nucleotides read TGTGCCAGCAGCTTCGGGGGACAGGGTCTTGCCGGGGAGCTGTTTTTT. This translates into CASSFGGQGLAGELFF.

Points on this clonotype: A much larger clone lies one base from this, so it may be a read error. V is TRBV10-2 and J is TRBJ1-1, with D possibly matching TRBD1 (5 bases). CDR1 is WSHSY and CDR2 is SAAADI in the germline V gene. The CDR3 has 12 amino acids. In DNA, the CDR3 is TGCGCCAGCCAGGGCTTGAACACTGAAGCTCTCTTT. It specifies CASQGLNTEALF.

The chain joins TRBV11-2 to TRBJ2-7; 9 nucleotides align to TRBD1. The CDR3 covers 14 residues. The ends lost 9 bases at V and 3 bases at J; junction bases unmatched: 9. From germline, CDR1 is SGHAT and CDR2 FQNNGV. The CDR3 is CARDRQGVLYEQYF. CDR3 bases: TGTGCCAGGGACAGACAGGGGGTCCTCTACGAGCAGTACTTC.

Concerning this clonotype: In this CDR3 the conserved last residue, phenylalanine or tryptophan, is missing, so a read error is likely. The chain recombines TRBV4-3 with TRBJ1-2; 8 nucleotides agree with TRBD1. J gave up 8 bases and V 4 bases, and 12 bases lay outside the gene matches. Looked up from germline, CDR1 is LGHNA and CDR2 is YSLEER. The length of the CDR3 is 15 residues. CDR3 coding DNA: TGCGCCAGCAGCCCCTCTTCGGACAGGGCCCTGGGCTACACCCTC. This sequence encodes CASSPSSDRALGYTL.

Comment on this clonotype: The junction differs from germline at one of its ends, possibly a read error. The chain is built from TRBV11-2 and TRBJ2-1; 13 bases align to TRBD2. The CDR3 loop spans 15 amino acids. Germline loops: CDR1 SGHAT, CDR2 FQNNGV. CDR3 sequence: CTSSQTSGRVNEQFF. CDR3 nucleotide sequence: TGTACCAGCAGCCAAACTAGCGGGAGGGTCAATGAGCAGTTCTTC. Based on the CDR3 plus reference TRBV11-2 and TRBJ2-1, the full variable domain is EAGVAQSPRYKIIEKRQSVAFWCNPISGHATLYWYQQILGQGPKLLIQFQNNGVVDDSQLPKDRFSAERLKGVDSTLKIQPAKLEDSAVYLCTSSQTSGRVNEQFFGPGTRLTVL.

Concerning this clonotype: A read error may produce the germline difference seen at one junction end. This chain joins TRBV11-2 and TRBJ2-3; D gene uncertain. CDR3 length: 15 residues. Germline V CDR1 and CDR2: SGHAT, FQNNGV. Here the CDR3 DNA reads TGTACCAGCAGCTTAGTCTGTAGTGGGACAGATACGCAGTATTTT. Protein sequence: CTSSLVCSGTDTQYF. Variable domain in full (rest from reference TRBV11-2 and TRBJ2-3): EAGVAQSPRYKIIEKRQSVAFWCNPISGHATLYWYQQILGQGPKLLIQFQNNGVVDDSQLPKDRFSAERLKGVDSTLKIQPAKLEDSAVYLCTSSLVCSGTDTQYFGPGTRLTVL.

V usage is TRBV11-2 and J usage is TRBJ2-1; 11 nucleotides line up with TRBD2. In germline, CDR1 is SGHAT, CDR2 FQNNGV. The J segment lost 16 bases and the V segment lost 8 bases, leaving 19 bases of the junction unmatched. CDR3 length: 15 amino acids. This CDR3 is CASVHTSGSFNVQFF. CDR3 in DNA: TGTGCCAGCGTACACACTAGCGGGAGCTTCAATGTGCAATTCTTC.

With respect to this clonotype: A much larger clone lies a single base off, so this may be a read error. Given the absence of the conserved phenylalanine or tryptophan at the CDR3 end, a read error is likely. CDR3 residues: CASSYASGANYEQYL. In DNA form, the CDR3 reads TGTGCCAGCAGTTACGCCTCCGGGGCCAACTACGAGCAGTACTTA. The rearrangement uses TRBV6-5 and TRBJ2-7; D is possibly TRBD1 or TRBD2 (5 bases each). The germline V gene has CDR1 MNHEY and CDR2 SVGAGI. Trimming stripped 2 bases from V and 3 bases from J, with 14 bases between. CDR3 size: 15 residues.

Remarks on this clonotype: The conserved final phenylalanine or tryptophan is absent from the CDR3, which likely points to a read error. The chain has TRBV6-6 and TRBJ2-1; 9 bases line up with TRBD2. V lost 4 bases and J lost 5; bases outside the gene matches: 3. The CDR3 runs 14 residues. Per the germline V gene, CDR1 is MNHNY and CDR2 is SVGAGI (reference sequence). Written as DNA, the CDR3 is TGTGCCAGCAGTTCGGGACTAGCCAACAATGAGCAGTTCATC. Translated: CASSSGLANNEQFI.

Of note for this clonotype: A much larger clone sits a single nucleotide away, making a read error possible. V is TRBV10-3 and J is TRBJ2-1, with TRBD2 identical over 8 bases. J gave up 6 bases and V 10 bases, and 8 bases lay outside the gene matches. The CDR3 consists of 13 residues. CDR1 is ENHRY, CDR2 SYGVKD, per germline. CDR3 DNA: TGTGCCAGCGAGACTCTAGCGGGCAATGAGCAGTTCTTC. It encodes CASETLAGNEQFF.

This clonotype was found many times. The V gene is TRBV10-3, the J gene TRBJ2-7; D is perhaps TRBD1 (6 bases). This CDR3 comprises 14 residues. V lost 3 bases and J 2 bases, leaving 11 bases between the germline ends. The germline V gene has CDR1 ENHRY and CDR2 SYGVKD. The CDR3 spells CAISEGTNPYEQYF. In DNA form, the CDR3 reads TGTGCCATCAGTGAAGGGACAAACCCCTACGAGCAGTACTTC.

Concerning this clonotype itself: A clone one base away is much larger, so this may be a read error. As DNA, the CDR3 is TGTGCCGCCAGATTCGACAGTGAGAGTTACGAGCAGTACTTC. Its translation: CAARFDSESYEQYF. The rearrangement joins TRBV6-2 or TRBV6-3 to TRBJ2-7; possibly TRBD1 for D (5 bases). Germline V CDR1 and CDR2: MNHEY, SVGEGT. The CDR3 sequence is 14 residues long. V was pared by 11 bases and J by 4 bases, with 21 bases between.

With regard to this clonotype: Being one base from a much bigger clone, this may be a read error. The J gene is TRBJ1-1, the V gene TRBV29-1; no clear D gene. The CDR3 runs 13 residues. Germline V gene sequence: CDR1 SQVTM, CDR2 ANQGSEA. CDR3 sequence (DNA): TGCAGCGTTGAAGGACGCCTAAACACTGAAGTTTTCTTT. Its translation is CSVEGRLNTEVFF.

In its sample, this clonotype was seen once. No conserved phenylalanine or tryptophan is present at the end of the CDR3, so a read error is the likely explanation. No DNA is shown, since the ends of the CDR3 on it are uncertain; the CDR3 is the one TCRdb lists. The V and J genes are TRBV6-1 and TRBJ2-7; TRBD1, the table's D call, lacks a check against the DNA. The CDR3 totals 14 residues, both ends included. From germline, CDR1 is MNHNS and CDR2 SASEGT. This CDR3 is CASKAGQGITKEYI.

With respect to this clonotype: This may come from a read error, since a much larger clone is one base off. The final CDR3 position lacks the conserved phenylalanine or tryptophan, pointing to a likely read error. The rearrangement joins TRBV4-1 to TRBJ1-5, with D uncertain. The CDR3 sequence is 15 residues long. CDR1 is MGHRA, CDR2 YSYEKL, per germline. The V end lost 4 bases, the J end lost 3 bases, and 13 bases lay between the germline ends. In DNA, the CDR3 is TGCGCCAGCAGCCTTACGGCACAGACCAATCAGCCCCAGCATTCT. Amino acids: CASSLTAQTNQPQHS.

This chain links TRBV6-2 or TRBV6-3 with TRBJ2-7; D remains ambiguous. Deletions cut 5 bases from V and 0 bases from J, with 11 bases between. CDR1 is MNHEY, CDR2 SVGEGT, per germline. This CDR3 has 14 residues. The CDR3 nucleotides are TGTGCCAGCAGTACGGGCCTGAGCTCCTACGAGCAGTACTTC. It yields the protein CASSTGLSSYEQYF.

This clonotype appeared a few times. V usage is TRBV14 and J usage is TRBJ2-7; D is possibly TRBD1 (5 bases). In germline, CDR1 is SGHDN, CDR2 FVKESK. CDR3 length equals 15 residues. The V end was cut by 7 bases, the J end by 3 bases, with 19 bases between. The CDR3 reads CASIRHGHHFYEQYF. The CDR3 DNA sequence: TGTGCCAGCATCAGGCATGGACATCATTTCTACGAGCAGTACTTC.

Points on this clonotype: The junction departs from germline at one end; a sequencing error may be responsible. The chain recombines TRBV12-3 or TRBV12-4 with TRBJ1-2, with 10 bases aligning to TRBD1. The CDR3 loop spans 14 amino acids. Here the CDR3 reads CVSSLDRGKNGYTF. The DNA of the CDR3 is TGTGTCAGCAGCCTGGACAGGGGGAAGAATGGCTACACCTTC.

This clonotype was picked up many times. This sequence joins TRBV11-2 and TRBJ2-7; a possible D gene is TRBD2 (5 bases). V shed 5 bases and J shed 1 base, with 15 bases lying between them. The germline CDR1 and CDR2 sequences are SGHAT and FQNNGV. The CDR3 covers 15 residues. In DNA, the CDR3 is TGTGCCAGCAGCACCGAGGCGGGTCTTTCCTACGAGCAGTACTTC. The encoded protein is CASSTEAGLSYEQYF.

This clonotype was seen only a few times. This chain uses TRBV10-2 with TRBJ2-7; a possible D gene is TRBD1 (6 bases). Trimming took off 3 bases at V and 0 bases at J, with 12 bases between the two ends. The CDR3 runs to 15 residues. Germline CDR1 WSHSY, CDR2 SAAADI. The CDR3 region has the DNA TGCGCCAGCAGTGAAGACAGAGGGGGCTCCTACGAGCAGTACTTC. Translated: CASSEDRGGSYEQYF.

The V and J genes are TRBV11-2 and TRBJ2-7; unclear D gene. Germline values: CDR1 SGHAT, CDR2 FQNNGV. This CDR3 spans 16 amino acids. V shed 5 bases and J shed 3 bases, with 20 bases lying between them. CDR3 protein: CASSPTKGILDYEQYF. CDR3 DNA sequence: TGTGCCAGCAGCCCAACCAAGGGTATTCTTGACTACGAGCAGTACTTC.

This clonotype was counted only a few times. The V and J genes are TRBV6-5 and TRBJ1-2, with a weak D call TRBD1 (5 bases). Germline lookup yields CDR1 MNHEY and CDR2 SVGAGI. This CDR3 comprises 17 residues. Between the trimmed V and J ends, which lost 3 bases and 4 bases, there was a span of 21 bases. The DNA for the CDR3 is TGTGCCAGCAGTTATCCCCCCCCGGCCCCCAGGGCCTATGGCTACACCTTC. This encodes CASSYPPPAPRAYGYTF.

This clonotype was counted at least ten times. V usage is TRBV11-2 and J usage is TRBJ2-7; D perhaps matches TRBD2 (6 bases). This CDR3 has 15 residues. Trimming left V 0 bases short and J 3 bases short, with 12 bases between. CDR1 SGHAT and CDR2 FQNNGV come from the germline V gene. The DNA for the CDR3 is TGTGCCAGCAGCTTAGATGGAGGGTGGAACTACGAGCAGTACTTC. This gives the protein CASSLDGGWNYEQYF.

This clonotype is a singleton in its sample. It may be a read error: a sequence one base away is much more abundant. It is likely a read error, because the conserved phenylalanine at the end of the CDR3 is missing. The rearrangement uses TRBV4-1 and TRBJ2-7; 7 bases fit TRBD1. CDR1 is MGHRA, CDR2 YSYEKL, per germline. The CDR3 has 18 residues. V dropped 0 bases and J dropped 6; count of bases not matched to a gene: 17. DNA for the CDR3: TGCGCCAGCAGCCAAGATAGTCCCCGGTCCCAGGGGGTAAGCGAGCAGTACTCC. Translated: CASSQDSPRSQGVSEQYS.

CDR3 amino acids: CASSLGLGSAVDTQYF. The CDR3 region has the DNA TGTGCCAGCAGCTTAGGCCTGGGCAGCGCGGTGGATACGCAGTATTTT. V gene TRBV13 combines with J gene TRBJ2-3; no clear D. The V end lost 0 bases, the J end lost 6 bases, and 16 bases lay between the germline ends. This CDR3 region has 16 residues. Germline V gene data show CDR1 as PRHDT and CDR2 as FYEKMQ (reference sequence).

Details on this clonotype: Germline and junction disagree at one end, which may indicate a read error. The CDR3 bases are TGTGCCAGCTATCCCTCCTCTAGCGGGAGACCCGGGAAGCTGTTTTTT. This encodes CASYPSSSGRPGKLFF. The chain carries TRBV6-6 and TRBJ2-2; 10 nucleotides agree with TRBD2. The CDR3 has 16 residues. Germline-derived CDR1 and CDR2 are MNHNY and SVGAGI (reference sequence).

Turning to this clonotype: This may be a read error: a much more frequent sequence differs by one nucleotide. The J gene is TRBJ2-3, the V gene TRBV29-1, with D possibly matching TRBD1 (6 bases). CDR3 size: 15 residues. CDR1 SQVTM and CDR2 ANQGSEA come from the germline V gene. With 3 bases removed from V and 4 bases from J, the gap between germline ends came to 17 bases. CDR3 in DNA: TGCAGCGTTGATGAGAGAAACAGGGAACCAGATACGCAGTATTTT. Translated: CSVDERNREPDTQYF.

V usage is TRBV11-2 and J usage is TRBJ2-3, with TRBD2 identical over 8 bases. J gave up 0 bases and V 4 bases, and 3 bases lay outside the gene matches. Germline assignment: CDR1 SGHAT and CDR2 FQNNGV. The CDR3 has 15 amino acids. The CDR3 loop is CASSSPSGSTDTQYF. CDR3 DNA: TGTGCCAGCAGCTCACCTAGCGGGAGCACAGATACGCAGTATTTT.